One and the same sample provided the 23 T cell receptor beta chains below, sequenced in a study of CD8 T cells in Susac syndrome. The RNA input was about 0.5 to 1 ug, and it was reverse transcribed with random hexamers. MiXCR was run by TCRdb on the immunoSEQ multiplex PCR reads, yielding one entry per CDR3 protein. The repertoire holds 150,000 to 200,000 distinct CDR3 sequences, with about 91% as singletons. Sequenced sample: CD4+ T cells from PBMCs. These receptors all come from a human donor with Susac syndrome.

V usage is TRBV12-3 or TRBV12-4 and J usage is TRBJ1-2; 9 bases match TRBD1. Unmatched junction bases numbered 7, after V lost 8 bases and J lost 0 bases. This CDR3 comprises 15 residues. CDR3 DNA sequence: TGTGCCAGCGGTCTGGGACAGGGAGCTAACTATGGCTACACCTTC. Amino acid sequence: CASGLGQGANYGYTF.

This chain connects TRBV7-9 to TRBJ1-1; tentatively, D is TRBD1 (5 bases). CDR1 SEHNR and CDR2 FQNEAQ come from the germline V gene (reference sequence). Trimming stripped 5 bases from V and 4 bases from J, with 20 bases between. There are 16 residues in the CDR3. The CDR3 reads CASSPRIGVVSTEAFF. CDR3 bases: TGTGCCAGCAGCCCCCGGATAGGGGTGGTGTCCACTGAAGCTTTCTTT.

Note on this clonotype: The junction shows a germline mismatch at one end, possibly a read error. The CDR3 spells CASSRTGLVETQYF. CDR3 bases: TGTGCTAGCAGCCGAACAGGGCTTGTAGAGACCCAGTACTTC. The chain uses TRBV7-7 and TRBJ2-5; D is possibly TRBD1 (6 bases). The CDR3 sequence is 14 residues long. CDR1 is SSHAT and CDR2 is FNYEAQ in the germline V gene (reference sequence).

This clonotype has a single count. The chain recombines TRBV12-3 or TRBV12-4 with TRBJ2-1; TRBD2 matches at 8 bases. V lost 6 bases and J lost 7; bases outside the gene matches: 11. This CDR3 contains 15 residues. This CDR3 reads CASSRTSGRRNEQFF. DNA of the CDR3: TGTGCCAGCAGCCGTACCAGCGGGAGAAGGAATGAGCAGTTCTTC.

The chain employs TRBV25-1 and TRBJ1-6; the D is unclear. Germline lookup yields CDR1 MGHDK and CDR2 SYGVNS. V lost 2 bases to trimming and J lost 4 bases, with 9 bases between them. The CDR3 spans 15 residues. CDR3 sequence reads: CASSEVTLYNSPLHF. CDR3 DNA sequence: TGTGCCAGCAGTGAAGTGACCCTATATAATTCACCCCTCCACTTT.

The gene calls are TRBV6-5 and TRBJ1-2; 7 positions match TRBD1. Trimming cost V 5 bases and J 7 bases; bases outside gene matches: 7. Looked up from germline, CDR1 is MNHEY and CDR2 is SVGAGI. The CDR3 length is 13 residues. The CDR3 protein is CASSPDRFLGYTF. The CDR3 DNA reads TGTGCCAGCAGTCCGGACAGGTTTCTTGGCTACACCTTC.

The chain combines TRBV9 with TRBJ2-1, with TRBD1 matching over 7 bases. The germline V gene has CDR1 SGDLS and CDR2 YYNGEE. CDR3 size: 13 residues. J was trimmed by 5 bases and V by 4 bases; bases with no gene match: 3. The CDR3 coding sequence is TGTGCCAGCAGCAGGGACAGCCACAATGAGCAGTTCTTC. It codes for CASSRDSHNEQFF.

The V and J genes are TRBV7-9 and TRBJ2-7; the D gene is possibly TRBD1 (5 bases). V lost 1 base, J lost 6 bases, and 16 bases lay in between. CDR3 length: 15 residues. The germline gives CDR1 SEHNR, CDR2 FQNEAQ (reference sequence). CDR3 bases: TGTGCCAGCAGCTTAGTCGCAGGGAAGCCTTTCGAGCAGTACTTC. Protein product: CASSLVAGKPFEQYF.

The gene calls are TRBV6-1 and TRBJ2-7; 7 positions match TRBD2. Germline V gene sequence: CDR1 MNHNS, CDR2 SASEGT. Unmatched junction bases numbered 8, after V lost 7 bases and J lost 5 bases. The CDR3 totals 13 residues. This chain's CDR3 is CASTAGVTNEQYF. The CDR3 region has the DNA TGTGCCAGCACTGCGGGAGTCACTAACGAGCAGTACTTC.

This clonotype has a single count. The chain combines TRBV7-3 with TRBJ2-1; 9 bases are shared with TRBD2. Trimming removed 4 bases from V and 4 bases from J; junction bases left unmatched: 5. Germline-derived CDR1 and CDR2 are SGHTA and FQGTGA. This CDR3 is 15 amino acids long. The CDR3 bases are TGTGCCAGCAGCTGGCGGGAGGGCCCTTACAATGAGCAGTTCTTC. It translates to CASSWREGPYNEQFF.

CDR3 in amino acids: CASSPGTGGGGETQYF. CDR3 coding DNA: TGTGCCAGCAGCCCCGGGACAGGGGGCGGAGGAGAGACCCAGTACTTC. The chain combines TRBV2 with TRBJ2-5; 12 bases align to TRBD1. With V trimmed by 6 bases and J by 4 bases, 9 bases remained unmatched. CDR1 is SNHLY, CDR2 FYNNEI, per germline. This CDR3 is built from 16 residues.

In this sample, this clonotype turned up once. This chain uses TRBV27 with TRBJ2-1; TRBD2 matches 13 bases. Per germline, CDR1 MNHEY and CDR2 SMNVEV (reference sequence). The V segment lost 5 bases and the J segment 8 bases; nucleotides outside the gene matches: 6. CDR3 length: 15 amino acids. The CDR3 is CASSARTSGGYEQFF. The CDR3 DNA reads TGTGCCAGCAGTGCACGGACTAGCGGGGGCTATGAGCAGTTCTTC.

V gene TRBV7-9 combines with J gene TRBJ2-1, with a tentative D call TRBD2 (5 bases). The germline V gene encodes CDR1 SEHNR and CDR2 FQNEAQ (reference sequence). V was clipped by 2 bases and J by 7 bases, with 9 bases between them. This CDR3 has 13 amino acids. The CDR3 here is CASSLLAPNEQFF. CDR3 bases: TGTGCCAGCAGCTTACTAGCCCCGAATGAGCAGTTCTTC.

This chain connects TRBV20-1 to TRBJ1-2; TRBD1 matches 8 bases. CDR1 and CDR2 (germline): DFQATT, SNEGSKA (reference sequence). V was clipped by 3 bases and J by 14 bases; unmatched bases: 11. CDR3 length equals 12 residues. For the CDR3, the DNA is TGCAGTGCTAGGGGGACAGGAGGTCTGAGGACCTTC. Its protein product is CSARGTGGLRTF.

This clonotype appeared a single time. The chain carries TRBV7-2 and TRBJ2-3, with a possible D match to TRBD1 (6 bases). CDR1 is SGHTA, CDR2 FQGNSA, per germline. V lost 3 bases and J lost 4, with 8 bases in between. CDR3 length equals 13 residues. The CDR3 bases are TGTGCCAGCAGCTTCAGGGGACCAGATACGCAGTATTTT. Protein: CASSFRGPDTQYF.

The rearrangement uses TRBV6-6 and TRBJ2-1, with D unresolved. The CDR3 contains 13 residues. V dropped 7 bases and J dropped 2 bases, with 9 bases sitting between them. CDR1 MNHNY and CDR2 SVGAGI come from the germline V gene (reference sequence). In nucleotides, the CDR3 is TGTGCCAGCATAATTAGCCCCTACAATGAGCAGTTCTTC. Translating gives CASIISPYNEQFF.

The chain joins TRBV20-1 to TRBJ1-4; 7 bases match TRBD1. V lost 1 base to trimming and J lost 5 bases; unmatched junction nucleotides: 7. The germline V gene encodes CDR1 DFQATT and CDR2 SNEGSKA (reference sequence). CDR3 length equals 15 residues. This chain's CDR3 is CSARAPGTVNEKLFF. DNA for the CDR3: TGCAGTGCTAGAGCCCCCGGGACAGTCAATGAAAAACTGTTTTTT.

V is TRBV6-5 and J is TRBJ1-2, with 7 bases that match TRBD1. CDR1 MNHEY and CDR2 SVGAGI come from the germline V gene. Trimming took 7 bases from V and 8 from J; bases not matched to a gene: 7. The CDR3 sequence is 12 residues long. CDR3 coding DNA: TGTGCCAGCACCCACACAGGGGACGGCTACACCTTC. Translation gives CASTHTGDGYTF.

V usage is TRBV29-1 and J usage is TRBJ1-5, with D perhaps matching TRBD1 (5 bases). The germline gives CDR1 SQVTM, CDR2 ANQGSEA. V dropped 3 bases and J dropped 4 bases, with 13 bases sitting between them. This CDR3 has 14 amino acids. Written as DNA, the CDR3 is TGCAGCGTTGACACGGGGGACCCAAATCAGCCCCAGCATTTT. Translating it yields CSVDTGDPNQPQHF. The full variable domain, completed using reference TRBV29-1 and TRBJ1-5, is SAVISQKPSRDICQRGTSLTIQCQVDSQVTMMFWYRQQPGQSLTLIATANQGSEATYESGFVIDKFPISRPNLTFSTLTVSNMSPEDSSIYLCSVDTGDPNQPQHFGDGTRLSIL.

This chain connects TRBV28 to TRBJ2-3, with D hard to call. This CDR3 comprises 14 residues. Germline CDR1 is MDHEN and CDR2 is SYDVKM. The V end lost 3 bases, the J end lost 4 bases, and 11 bases lay between the germline ends. The CDR3 here is CASSFSRTPDTQYF. In DNA form, the CDR3 reads TGTGCCAGCAGTTTTAGTCGGACGCCAGATACGCAGTATTTT. Looking up the rest from reference TRBV28 and TRBJ2-3 gives the full variable domain: DVKVTQSSRYLVKRTGEKVFLECVQDMDHENMFWYRQDPGLGLRLIYFSYDVKMKEKGDIPEGYSVSREKKERFSLILESASTNQTSMYLCASSFSRTPDTQYFGPGTRLTVL.

The V and J genes are TRBV3-1 and TRBJ2-7; 8 nucleotides agree with TRBD1. This CDR3 is built from 14 residues. The V segment lost 1 base and the J segment 5 bases; nucleotides outside the gene matches: 4. CDR1 and CDR2 from the germline V gene are LGHDT and YNNKEL (reference sequence). CDR3 protein: CASSQAGTGDEQYF. CDR3 nucleotide sequence: TGTGCCAGCAGCCAAGCCGGGACAGGCGACGAGCAGTACTTC.

The chain combines TRBV9 with TRBJ2-5; D not certain. Trimming pared 4 bases from V and 5 bases from J, leaving 18 bases between. The CDR3 spans 15 residues. Germline-derived CDR1 and CDR2 are SGDLS and YYNGEE. The CDR3 reads CASSPRTYQRETQYF. CDR3 nucleotide sequence: TGTGCCAGCAGCCCCAGGACCTACCAGAGGGAGACCCAGTACTTC.

The rearrangement joins TRBV28 to TRBJ2-1; D is possibly TRBD1 (5 bases). V lost 6 bases, J lost 0 bases, and 12 bases lay in between. This CDR3 comprises 15 residues. Germline CDR1 reads MDHEN; CDR2 reads SYDVKM. The CDR3 DNA is TGTGCCAGCAGAATCGACAGAGGCTCCTACAATGAGCAGTTCTTC. Its translation: CASRIDRGSYNEQFF.